These 30 T cell receptor beta chains share one sample of origin, sequenced in a study of CD8 T cells in Susac syndrome. After extraction with the RNeasy kit, roughly 0.45 to 1 ug of the RNA was reverse transcribed using random hexamers. MiXCR, run by TCRdb on the immunoSEQ multiplex PCR reads, gives a single entry per CDR3 protein. The sample has around 180,000 distinct CDR3 sequences, around 94% seen once. Specimen: CD4+ T cells from PBMCs. The receptor set was obtained from a human donor with Susac syndrome.

This sequence joins TRBV29-1 and TRBJ2-5, with D possibly TRBD2 on 5 matching bases. Per germline, CDR1 SQVTM and CDR2 ANQGSEA. The ends were cut back, 0 bases at V and 2 bases at J, with 16 bases in the middle. CDR3 length: 16 residues. The CDR3 here is CSVEDLARRVQETQYF. The DNA of the CDR3 is TGCAGCGTTGAAGATCTTGCCCGGCGGGTTCAAGAGACCCAGTACTTC.

The chain couples TRBV6-5 to TRBJ2-5; TRBD1 is a possible D gene (5 bases). Germline V gives CDR1 MNHEY, CDR2 SVGAGI. V lost 2 bases and J 2 bases, leaving 9 bases between the germline ends. This CDR3 region has 14 residues. In DNA, the CDR3 is TGTGCCAGCAGTTACCGAGCAGGGCAAGAGACCCAGTACTTC. Translating it yields CASSYRAGQETQYF.

This clonotype was counted a few times. The rearrangement uses TRBV6-6 and TRBJ1-5, with TRBD1 matching over 8 bases. This CDR3 contains 15 residues. Germline V gene lookup returns CDR1 MNHNY and CDR2 SVGAGI (reference sequence). V trimming: 2 bases; J trimming: 6 bases; junction bases outside the gene matches: 6. The CDR3 here is CASSYNRGGPQPQHF. The CDR3 coding sequence is TGTGCCAGCAGTTACAACAGGGGGGGCCCTCAGCCCCAGCATTTT.

The chain carries TRBV4-3 and TRBJ1-2; 7 bases are shared with TRBD1. Germline V gives CDR1 LGHNA, CDR2 YSLEER. The CDR3 totals 14 residues. Trimming at V came to 1 base and at J to 7 bases, leaving 6 bases not matched to a gene. CDR3 residues: CASSQAQNRGGYTF. DNA for the CDR3: TGCGCCAGCAGCCAAGCCCAGAACAGGGGTGGCTACACCTTC.

The rearrangement links TRBV2 to TRBJ1-6; the match to TRBD1 covers 11 bases. CDR1 is SNHLY and CDR2 is FYNNEI in the germline V gene. This CDR3 is 15 amino acids long. V shed 8 bases, J shed 8 bases, and the junction held 8 bases outside the gene matches. CDR3 sequence reads: CASRKGQGDHSPLHF. Written as DNA, the CDR3 is TGTGCCAGCCGTAAGGGACAGGGGGATCATTCACCCCTCCACTTT.

This clonotype has a single count. The rearrangement links TRBV29-1 to TRBJ2-1; 8 bases match TRBD2. The CDR3 loop spans 9 amino acids. CDR1 and CDR2 (germline): SQVTM, ANQGSEA. J was trimmed by 13 bases and V by 8 bases; bases with no gene match: 4. CDR3 region: CSRGGPQFF. The DNA for the CDR3 is TGCAGCCGGGGGGGGCCCCAGTTCTTC.

The rearrangement joins TRBV6-2 or TRBV6-3 to TRBJ1-2, with D possibly matching TRBD1 (5 bases). The CDR3 totals 14 residues. The V end was cut by 4 bases, the J end by 2 bases, with 11 bases between. Germline CDR1 is MNHEY and CDR2 is SVGEGT. CDR3 residues: CASSLGRKNYGYTF. The CDR3 DNA follows: TGTGCCAGCAGTTTGGGACGGAAGAACTATGGCTACACCTTC.

The rearrangement joins TRBV9 to TRBJ2-6; TRBD1 matches 9 bases. Germline V CDR1 and CDR2: SGDLS, YYNGEE. The V and J ends lost 3 bases and 2 bases, in that order; junction bases with no gene match: 6. This CDR3 has 17 residues. The CDR3, as DNA: TGTGCCAGCAGCGCCCCAAGACAGGGGGCTGGGGCCAACGTCCTGACTTTC. This sequence encodes CASSAPRQGAGANVLTF.

V is TRBV5-1 and J is TRBJ1-1; D is uncertain. Trimming pared 0 bases from V and 3 bases from J, leaving 12 bases between. Germline loops: CDR1 SGHRS, CDR2 YFSETQ. CDR3 size: 15 residues. Written as DNA, the CDR3 is TGCGCCAGCAGCTTGGTGGGCAGCGGGGACACTGAAGCTTTCTTT. Protein product: CASSLVGSGDTEAFF.

The table lists this clonotype with a count of one. The chain employs TRBV18 and TRBJ2-3; D gene uncertain. The length of the CDR3 is 13 residues. Germline assignment: CDR1 KGHSH and CDR2 LQKENI. V lost 5 bases, J lost 4 bases, and 10 bases lay in between. The DNA of the CDR3 is TGTGCCAGCTCAACCCTGCCGGCAGATACGCAGTATTTT. It is translated as CASSTLPADTQYF.

V and J are TRBV20-1 and TRBJ2-3, with D perhaps given as TRBD1 or TRBD2 (5 bases each). Trimming pared 0 bases from V and 2 bases from J, leaving 12 bases between. CDR3 size: 15 residues. Germline V gene data show CDR1 as DFQATT and CDR2 as SNEGSKA (reference sequence). The CDR3 DNA sequence: TGCAGTGCTAGAGAGGGGACGGCCCTCACAGATACGCAGTATTTT. It yields the protein CSAREGTALTDTQYF.

The chain has TRBV30 and TRBJ2-5; TRBD1 agrees at 10 bases. J lost 4 bases, V lost 3 bases, and 2 bases had no gene match. This CDR3 spans 13 amino acids. Germline assignment: CDR1 GTSNPN and CDR2 SVGIG (reference sequence). The CDR3 nucleotides read TGTGCCTGGAGCGGGACAGGGGCAGAGACCCAGTACTTC. This codes for CAWSGTGAETQYF. Based on the CDR3 plus reference TRBV30 and TRBJ2-5, the full variable domain is SQTIHQWPATLVQPVGSPLSLECTVEGTSNPNLYWYRQAAGRGLQLLFYSVGIGQISSEVPQNLSASRPQDRQFILSSKKLLLSDSGFYLCAWSGTGAETQYFGPGTRLLVL.

This chain uses TRBV6-1 with TRBJ2-7; no clear D gene. Trimming took off 2 bases at V and 7 bases at J, with 9 bases between the two ends. Germline CDR1 is MNHNS and CDR2 is SASEGT. The CDR3 has 12 residues. The CDR3 region is CASSEQIREQYF. The CDR3 DNA reads TGTGCCAGCAGTGAACAGATCCGTGAGCAGTACTTC.

The chain couples TRBV5-1 to TRBJ1-4; unclear D gene. Germline assignment: CDR1 SGHRS and CDR2 YFSETQ. Between the trimmed V and J ends, which lost 4 bases and 7 bases, there was a span of 14 bases. This CDR3 spans 14 amino acids. CDR3: CASSPDYTAEKLFF. CDR3 in DNA: TGCGCCAGCAGCCCGGATTACACCGCTGAAAAACTGTTTTTT.

The rearrangement links TRBV7-3 to TRBJ2-7; TRBD1 is a possible D gene (7 bases). Germline V gene data show CDR1 as SGHTA and CDR2 as FQGTGA. V was trimmed by 2 bases and J by 5 bases, leaving 13 bases between them. This CDR3 is built from 14 residues. The CDR3 reads CASSLGGTANEQYF. The CDR3 nucleotides read TGTGCCAGCAGCTTAGGCGGGACAGCAAACGAGCAGTACTTC.

This chain joins TRBV5-4 and TRBJ2-1; D is undetermined. Between the trimmed V and J ends, which lost 2 bases and 7 bases, there was a span of 10 bases. The CDR3 has 13 residues. Germline assignment: CDR1 SGHNT and CDR2 YYREEE (reference sequence). The CDR3 reads CASSFVNENEQFF. The CDR3 region has the DNA TGTGCCAGCAGCTTTGTCAATGAGAATGAGCAGTTCTTC. Full variable domain (missing parts from reference TRBV5-4 and TRBJ2-1): ETGVTQSPTHLIKTRGQQVTLRCSSQSGHNTVSWYQQALGQGPQFIFQYYREEENGRGNFPPRFSGLQFPNYSSELNVNALELDDSALYLCASSFVNENEQFFGPGTRLTVL.

The CDR3 protein is CASSPERGDTQYF. In DNA form, the CDR3 reads TGTGCCAGCAGCCCTGAGAGGGGAGATACGCAGTATTTT. V gene TRBV7-2 combines with J gene TRBJ2-3; D possibly matches TRBD1 or TRBD2 (5 bases each). The germline gives CDR1 SGHTA, CDR2 FQGNSA. The CDR3 contains 13 residues. Trimming took off 5 bases at V and 5 bases at J, with 11 bases between the two ends.

This clonotype was seen a handful of times. The chain combines TRBV14 with TRBJ2-7, with unresolved D. Deletions cut 0 bases from V and 1 base from J, with 4 bases between. Germline V gives CDR1 SGHDN, CDR2 FVKESK. This CDR3 has 13 residues. Here the CDR3 DNA reads TGTGCCAGCAGCCAAGATTCTTCCTACGAGCAGTACTTC. Its translation is CASSQDSSYEQYF. Filled out from reference TRBV14 and TRBJ2-7, the complete variable domain reads EAGVTQFPSHSVIEKGQTVTLRCDPISGHDNLYWYRRVMGKEIKFLLHFVKESKQDESGMPNNRFLAERTGGTYSTLKVQPAELEDSGVYFCASSQDSSYEQYFGPGTRLTVT.

The gene calls are TRBV20-1 and TRBJ2-5, with D unclear. This CDR3 comprises 15 residues. CDR1 and CDR2 (germline): DFQATT, SNEGSKA (reference sequence). V was trimmed by 1 base and J by 4 bases, leaving 16 bases between them. The chain's CDR3 is CSARGIPLTPETQYF. CDR3 bases: TGCAGTGCTAGAGGAATTCCTTTAACCCCAGAGACCCAGTACTTC.

The genes are TRBV9 and TRBJ1-4; TRBD1 is a possible D gene (6 bases). The V and J ends lost 4 bases and 8 bases respectively, with 15 bases between them. CDR1 SGDLS and CDR2 YYNGEE come from the germline V gene. The CDR3 runs to 14 residues. The CDR3 is CASSLDSYTEKLFF. CDR3 in DNA: TGTGCCAGCAGCTTGGACAGCTATACGGAAAAACTGTTTTTT.

V gene TRBV12-3 or TRBV12-4 combines with J gene TRBJ1-2; 7 bases are shared with TRBD1. This CDR3 is 13 amino acids long. Losses at the gene ends were 8 bases for V and 3 bases for J; bases not matched to a gene: 6. The CDR3 loop reads CASCAGGHYGYTF. CDR3 in DNA: TGTGCCAGCTGCGCAGGGGGGCACTATGGCTACACCTTC.

The V gene is TRBV10-3, the J gene TRBJ2-2; 9 positions agree with TRBD1. After removal of 4 bases from V and 5 bases from J, the junction contained 2 bases not matched to a gene. Per the germline V gene, CDR1 is ENHRY and CDR2 is SYGVKD. CDR3 size: 14 residues. The CDR3, as DNA: TGTGCCATCAGTGGGGACAGGGAAACCGGGGAGCTGTTTTTT. Protein product: CAISGDRETGELFF.

The genes are TRBV9 and TRBJ2-5; D unresolved. Trimming cost V 3 bases and J 1 base, with 10 bases left between them. Germline CDR1 SGDLS, CDR2 YYNGEE. The CDR3 spans 14 residues. This chain's CDR3 is CASSEGPLQETQYF. CDR3 sequence (DNA): TGTGCCAGCAGCGAAGGACCCCTCCAAGAGACCCAGTACTTC.

The chain links TRBV7-8 to TRBJ2-3; 7 bases match TRBD2. The junction had 12 bases not matched to a gene; V was cut back by 7 bases and J by 2 bases. The CDR3 length is 16 residues. CDR1 SGHVS and CDR2 FQNEAQ come from the germline V gene. The chain's CDR3 is CASIPSGDGFTDTQYF. The CDR3 DNA is TGTGCCAGCATTCCCAGCGGGGACGGATTCACAGATACGCAGTATTTT.

The chain uses TRBV5-1 and TRBJ2-1, with 8 bases matching TRBD2. The CDR3 sequence is 15 residues long. Losses at the gene ends were 7 bases for V and 5 bases for J; bases not matched to a gene: 11. Germline CDR1 SGHRS, CDR2 YFSETQ. This chain's CDR3 is CASGPGGGHNNEQFF. The CDR3 DNA is TGCGCCAGCGGCCCCGGCGGGGGGCATAACAATGAGCAGTTCTTC.

Only one count was recorded for this clonotype. This chain connects TRBV30 to TRBJ2-5; the match to TRBD1 covers 7 bases. The germline CDR1 and CDR2 sequences are GTSNPN and SVGIG (reference sequence). CDR3 size: 12 residues. V trimming: 5 bases; J trimming: 3 bases; junction bases outside the gene matches: 3. CDR3 sequence (DNA): TGTGCCTGGGGGACAGACGAAGAGACCCAGTACTTC. The encoded protein is CAWGTDEETQYF.

The rearrangement uses TRBV3-1 and TRBJ2-3, with D hard to call. Trimming removed 1 base at V and 3 bases at J, with 8 bases between. The germline CDR1 and CDR2 sequences are LGHDT and YNNKEL (reference sequence). The CDR3 extends over 14 amino acids. CDR3 DNA: TGTGCCAGCAGCCAAGTTTCCAGGACAGATACGCAGTATTTT. Amino acid sequence: CASSQVSRTDTQYF.

The count of this clonotype is one. V is TRBV2 and J is TRBJ1-5, with a tentative D call TRBD1 (5 bases). The V gene's germline CDR1 is SNHLY and CDR2 FYNNEI. V was clipped by 2 bases and J by 0 bases, with 8 bases between them. The CDR3 has 15 residues. The CDR3 here is CASSENRPSNQPQHF. CDR3 nucleotide sequence: TGTGCCAGCAGTGAAAACAGGCCTAGCAATCAGCCCCAGCATTTT.

The chain employs TRBV2 and TRBJ2-2, with TRBD2 as a possible D gene (6 bases). Germline-derived CDR1 and CDR2 are SNHLY and FYNNEI. The CDR3 runs to 20 residues. V dropped 6 bases and J dropped 0 bases, with 26 bases sitting between them. CDR3 in amino acids: CASREADYSTPLANTGELFF. The DNA of the CDR3 is TGTGCCAGCAGGGAGGCGGACTACAGCACGCCGCTCGCGAACACCGGGGAGCTGTTTTTT.

The V gene is TRBV5-1, the J gene TRBJ2-7, with D tentatively TRBD2 (6 bases). This CDR3 spans 13 amino acids. V dropped 9 bases and J dropped 3 bases, with 16 bases sitting between them. The germline V gene encodes CDR1 SGHRS and CDR2 YFSETQ. CDR3 residues: CATSTGELYEQYF. The CDR3 DNA sequence: TGCGCCACCTCAACGGGGGAGCTCTACGAGCAGTACTTC.